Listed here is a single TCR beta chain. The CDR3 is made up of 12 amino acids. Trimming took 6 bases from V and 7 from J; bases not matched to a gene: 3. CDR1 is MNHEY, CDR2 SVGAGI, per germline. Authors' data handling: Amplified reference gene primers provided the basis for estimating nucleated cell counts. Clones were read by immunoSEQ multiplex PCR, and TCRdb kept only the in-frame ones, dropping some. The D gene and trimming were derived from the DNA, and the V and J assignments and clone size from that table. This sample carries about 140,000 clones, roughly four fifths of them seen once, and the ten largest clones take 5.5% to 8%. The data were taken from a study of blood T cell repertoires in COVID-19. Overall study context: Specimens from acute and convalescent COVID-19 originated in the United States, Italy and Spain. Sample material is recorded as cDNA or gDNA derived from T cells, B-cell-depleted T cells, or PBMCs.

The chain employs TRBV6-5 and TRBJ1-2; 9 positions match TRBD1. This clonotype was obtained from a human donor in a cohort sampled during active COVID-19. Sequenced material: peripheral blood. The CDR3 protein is CASSGGQGGYTF. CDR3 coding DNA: TGTGCCAGCAGCGGGGGACAGGGTGGCTACACCTTC.